This TCR beta chain emerged from a study of tumor-infiltrating lymphocytes in primary liver carcinoma. Findings and caveats of the study: Blood had a significantly lower top-250-clone fraction than tumors did (p = 0.039).

Comments on this clonotype: Its antigen is as yet unknown.

Constant-region priming of approximately 0.55 ug total RNA yielded TCR beta cDNA. TCR beta libraries came from three nested multiplex PCR rounds using slightly modified ARM-PCR. Use of TRBV1-TRBV30 forward primers with a C-beta reverse primer characterized the first two PCR rounds, which lasted about 9 cycles each. Each CDR3 protein is one row after TCRdb ran MiXCR on the multiplex PCR reads. The sample has about 92,000 distinct CDR3 sequences, just under 70% seen once. Trimming left V 4 bases short and J 4 bases short, with 15 bases between. CDR3 length equals 15 residues. Germline CDR1 is SGHRS and CDR2 is YFSETQ. The study co-extracted DNA and RNA from approximately 20-30 mg of unsorted bulk tissue.

This TCR was recovered from a man aged 40-55 years with primary liver carcinoma and hepatitis B virus infection. This chain connects TRBV5-1 to TRBJ2-1, with D maybe TRBD1 (6 bases). The source material was tumor-adjacent normal liver tissue. This CDR3 reads CASSQGHGIYNEQFF. The CDR3 DNA reads as TGCGCCAGCAGCCAGGGACACGGGATATACAATGAGCAGTTCTTC. Combining the CDR3 with reference TRBV5-1 and TRBJ2-1 gives the whole variable domain KAGVTQTPRYLIKTRGQQVTLSCSPISGHRSVSWYQQTPGQGLQFLFEYFSETQRNKGNFPGRFSGRQFSNSRSEMNVSTLELGDSALYLCASSQGHGIYNEQFFGPGTRLTVL.